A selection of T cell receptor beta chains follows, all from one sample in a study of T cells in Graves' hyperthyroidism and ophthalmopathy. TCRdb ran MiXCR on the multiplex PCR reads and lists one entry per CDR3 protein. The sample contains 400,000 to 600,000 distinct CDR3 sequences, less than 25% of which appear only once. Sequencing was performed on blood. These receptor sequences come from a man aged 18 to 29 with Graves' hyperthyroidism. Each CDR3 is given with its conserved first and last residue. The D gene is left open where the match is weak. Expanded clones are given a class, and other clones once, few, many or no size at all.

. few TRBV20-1 CSAFRWDHGYTF
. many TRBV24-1 CATSGGAGDEQYF
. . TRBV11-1 CASSLVGSSTDTQYF
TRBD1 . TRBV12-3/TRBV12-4 CASSLSDRIAAEAFF
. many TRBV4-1 CASSQILLSGELFF
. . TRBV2 CASRGRDGANTEAFF
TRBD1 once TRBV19 CASTVGQGATEAFF
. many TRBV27 CASSPYLGNLNQPQHF
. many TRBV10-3 CAISESRASYEQYF
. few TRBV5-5 CASSLEGRYQETQYF
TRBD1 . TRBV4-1 CASSQVSPGQGADQPQHF
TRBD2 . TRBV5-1 CASSPAGGYEQYF
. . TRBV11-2 CASSARGHTEASF
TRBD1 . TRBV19 CASGQGNAIQYF
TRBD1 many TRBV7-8 CASSPPGTGDQPQHF
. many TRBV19 CASSIGGTGELFF
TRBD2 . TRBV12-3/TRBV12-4 CASSLGVSGGVEETQYF
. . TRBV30 CAWAVGTEAFF
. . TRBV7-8 CASSPTSAVKGGTEAFF
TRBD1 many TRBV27 CASSPRGQALYGYTF
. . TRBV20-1 CSARDSRVSNYGYTF
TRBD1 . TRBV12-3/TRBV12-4 CASTPDRAWAEAFF
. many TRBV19 CASSIVRRSYEQYF
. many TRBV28 CASSFSSLKAKNIQYF
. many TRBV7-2 CASSPSIYGYTF
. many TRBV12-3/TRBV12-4 CASSPFRGPGANVLTF
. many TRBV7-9 CASSPPVSYEQYF
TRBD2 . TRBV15 CATSRGLAGEETQYF
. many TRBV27 CASRQTGKKPQHF
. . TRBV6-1 CASSGTEFASIYF
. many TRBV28 CASSLPGRGQEDEQYF
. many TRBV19 CASSMNSNQPQHF
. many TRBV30 CAWSVRGPLNTEAFF
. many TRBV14 CASSQVGRYYEQYF
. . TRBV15 CATSRGPGRDEQYF
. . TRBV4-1 CASSQNTGLSSGNTIYF
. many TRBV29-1 CSVEDEQWETQYF
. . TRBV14 CASSKRGRASAPYEQYF
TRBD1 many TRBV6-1 CASTQGQASGELFF
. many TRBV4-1 CASSQDGGGDQPQHF
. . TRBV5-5 CASSPDIDYGYTF
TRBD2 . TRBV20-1 CSARDTGLAGISYEQYF
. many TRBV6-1 CASRLLSGDYEQYF
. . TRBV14 CASSLIDSFSYEQYF
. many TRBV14 CASSQERVGKAFF
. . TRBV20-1 CSARTADQPQHF
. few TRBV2 CASSEVDHNTGELFF
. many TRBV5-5 CASSLGDTSSYEQYF
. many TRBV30 CAWSVKASGQAFF
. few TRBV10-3 CAISNRVTNYGYTF
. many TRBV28 CASSERDGEESTDTQYF
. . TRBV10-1 CGHRGSPRETQYF
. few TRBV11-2 CASSLDSDLSYEQYF
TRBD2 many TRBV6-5 CASKSSGGVQETQYF
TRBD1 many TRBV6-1 CASSPGTGGGTQYF